The rows below give T cell receptor beta chains drawn from one sample of a study of post-analysis software for immune sequencing data. MiXCR, applied by TCRdb to the PCR reads, yields one record per CDR3 protein. The sample contains 500,000 to 600,000 distinct CDR3 sequences, roughly two fifths of which appear only once. The specimen sequenced was blood. All receptors derive from a girl aged 10 to 17 with multiple sclerosis. Both conserved end residues are part of each CDR3. A D gene is named only where the DNA matches it firmly. Not every row has a clone size; where given, it reads once, few, many or a size class.

j_call,clone_size,d_call,v_call,cdr3_aa,cdr3_nt
TRBJ2-1,NA,NA,TRBV29-1,CSVDRDGVNEQFF,TGCAGCGTTGATCGGGACGGGGTGAATGAGCAGTTCTTC
TRBJ1-2,NA,NA,TRBV10-3,CAISESQGPYGYTF,TGTGCCATCAGTGAGTCCCAGGGGCCGTATGGCTACACCTTC
TRBJ2-7,NA,NA,TRBV5-1,CASSSRDGLSEQYF,TGCGCCAGCAGCTCCCGGGACGGTCTCTCCGAGCAGTACTTC
TRBJ2-4,few,TRBD1,TRBV4-1,CASSQGTGLSWEQYF,TGCGCCAGCAGCCAAGGGACAGGGTTATCGTGGGAGCAGTACTTC
TRBJ1-2,NA,TRBD1,TRBV29-1,CSTGQGGGYTF,TGCAGCACTGGACAGGGAGGTGGCTACACCTTC
TRBJ1-1,few,NA,TRBV7-3,CASSPQSLGNTEAFF,TGTGCCAGCAGCCCCCAGTCGTTGGGAAACACTGAAGCTTTCTTT
TRBJ2-5,few,NA,TRBV20-1,CSASGTAKETQYF,TGCAGTGCTTCCGGGACGGCTAAAGAGACCCAGTACTTC
TRBJ2-7,NA,TRBD1,TRBV10-3,CAISPGQNTYEQYF,TGTGCCATCAGTCCGGGACAGAACACTTACGAGCAGTACTTC
TRBJ2-3,NA,NA,TRBV5-1,CASCLIADTSTDTQYF,TGCGCCAGCTGCCTTATAGCGGATACTAGCACAGATACGCAGTATTTT
TRBJ2-5,NA,TRBD2,TRBV7-9,CASSQGRAYNEQYF,TGTGCCAGCAGCCAAGGGAGGGCTTACAATGAGCAGTACTTC
TRBJ2-5,NA,NA,TRBV6-6,CASSGVIETQYF,TGTGCCAGCAGCGGGGTAATAGAGACCCAGTACTTC
TRBJ2-1,few,NA,TRBV29-1,CSVVGKGEQFF,TGCAGCGTTGTAGGGAAGGGTGAGCAGTTCTTC
TRBJ2-7,NA,NA,TRBV6-5,CASAAAPGQAYEQYF,TGTGCCAGCGCAGCGGCCCCTGGACAAGCCTACGAGCAGTACTTC
TRBJ2-7,NA,NA,TRBV29-1,CSVEGWDPYEQYF,TGCAGCGTTGAGGGCTGGGATCCCTACGAGCAGTACTTC
TRBJ2-3,NA,NA,TRBV4-1,CASSQLATGDTQYF,TGCGCCAGCAGCCAACTAGCGACGGGAGATACGCAGTATTTT
TRBJ2-7,NA,NA,TRBV11-3,CVSSLVINSYEQYF,TGTGTCAGCAGCTTAGTCATCAACTCCTACGAGCAGTACTTC
TRBJ2-7,NA,NA,TRBV29-1,CSVNRENEQYF,TGCAGCGTGAACCGGGAGAATGAGCAGTACTTC